The entry below describes one TCR beta chain. Its matching antigen is unknown. The sample originates from a study of T cell responses to AZD1222 COVID-19 vaccine. In the study overall: Pooling of second doses given at about 4 or about 12 weeks was done. General study results and limits: Seropositive at baseline were only six or seven AZD1222 recipients. Females made up more of the donors, who were largely white British, and clonal diversity may have come out too low.

Per germline, CDR1 MNHEY and CDR2 SVGAGI. This CDR3 contains 15 residues. V was cut by 5 bases and J by 4 bases, with 17 bases left in between. TCRdb keeps only in-frame clones here, not all; method: immunoSEQ multiplex PCR. The sample shows 130,000 to 150,000 clones, 85% to 90% of them seen only once. V and J are TRBV6-5 and TRBJ1-2; D is undetermined. Specimen: peripheral blood, collected on day 0 of AZD1222 vaccination. This TCR derives from an adult in good health. CDR3 nucleotide sequence: TGTGCCAGCAGTCTGGAGCCCCGGGGTGCCTATGGCTACACCTTC. Its translation: CASSLEPRGAYGYTF.